The TCR beta chain under discussion was sequenced for a study of spatial heterogeneity in lung cancer. Across the whole study: Sequences of the beta chain were consistently detected in greater numbers than alpha-chain sequences. General study points: Circulating ubiquitous expanded tumor TCRs were observed more frequently at resection than at follow-up.

Germline CDR1 is SGHRS and CDR2 is YFSETQ. Trimming shortened V by 4 bases and J by 1 base, and 17 bases separated the two germline ends. This CDR3 comprises 16 residues. For this clonotype: The antigen is not known.

Using its own MiXCR run on the 5' RACE reads, TCRdb lists one record per CDR3 protein. The data show 20,000 to 25,000 distinct CDR3 sequences, just under 6% seen once. Time point noted: sample taken at primary tumor resection. This chain joins TRBV5-1 and TRBJ1-1; possible D gene TRBD1, 6 bases. The specimen was PBMCs, collected at surgery. This sequence was found in a male donor with early-stage non-small cell lung cancer. CDR3 sequence: CASSPRQDYANTEAFF. Here the CDR3 DNA reads TGCGCCAGCAGCCCCAGACAGGACTATGCGAACACTGAAGCTTTCTTT. The full variable domain, its missing parts supplied by reference TRBV5-1 and TRBJ1-1, is KAGVTQTPRYLIKTRGQQVTLSCSPISGHRSVSWYQQTPGQGLQFLFEYFSETQRNKGNFPGRFSGRQFSNSRSEMNVSTLELGDSALYLCASSPRQDYANTEAFFGQGTRLTVV.